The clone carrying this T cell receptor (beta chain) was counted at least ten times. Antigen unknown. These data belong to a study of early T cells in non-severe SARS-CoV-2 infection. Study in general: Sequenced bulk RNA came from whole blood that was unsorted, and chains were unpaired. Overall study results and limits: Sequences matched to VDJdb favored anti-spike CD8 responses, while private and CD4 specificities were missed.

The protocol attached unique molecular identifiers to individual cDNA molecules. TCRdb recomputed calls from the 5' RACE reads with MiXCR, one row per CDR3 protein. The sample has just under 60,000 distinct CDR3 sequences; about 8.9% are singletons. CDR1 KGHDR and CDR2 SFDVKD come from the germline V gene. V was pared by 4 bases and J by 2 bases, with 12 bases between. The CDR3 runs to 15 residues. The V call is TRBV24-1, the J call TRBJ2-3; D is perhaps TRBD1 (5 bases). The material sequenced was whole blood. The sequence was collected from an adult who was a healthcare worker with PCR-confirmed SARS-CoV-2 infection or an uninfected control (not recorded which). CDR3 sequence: CATSDRQMNTDTQYF. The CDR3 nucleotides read TGTGCCACCAGTGACCGACAGATGAACACAGATACGCAGTATTTT.